The rows below give T cell receptor beta chains drawn from one sample of a study of blood T cell repertoires in COVID-19. Only in-frame clones appear in the TCRdb table, and some are missing; sequencing was by immunoSEQ multiplex PCR. The repertoire holds over 50,000 clones, with around 80% as singletons. Sequenced: PBMCs or T cells enriched from blood (not recorded which). These receptors originate from a woman aged 35 to 49 with acute COVID-19. Each CDR3 is given with its conserved first and last residue. The D gene is left open where the match is weak. Size values are once, few and many counts, or a class for expanded clones, and some rows have none.

d_call: -; v_call: TRBV2; clone_size: -; j_call: TRBJ1-5; cdr3_aa: CASSEGRGSLQPQHF; cdr3_nt: TGTGCCAGCAGTGAGGGTCGAGGATCTTTGCAGCCCCAGCATTTT
d_call: -; v_call: TRBV5-6; clone_size: -; j_call: TRBJ2-6; cdr3_aa: CASSLVRRQLNSGANVLTF; cdr3_nt: TGTGCCAGCAGCTTGGTTCGCAGGCAACTTAACTCTGGGGCCAACGTCCTGACTTTC
d_call: -; v_call: TRBV7-9; clone_size: -; j_call: TRBJ2-3; cdr3_aa: CASSYGQSTDTQYF; cdr3_nt: TGTGCCAGCAGCTACGGACAGTCCACAGATACGCAGTATTTT
d_call: -; v_call: TRBV28; clone_size: -; j_call: TRBJ2-2; cdr3_aa: CASSSSANTGELFF; cdr3_nt: TGTGCCAGCAGTTCGAGCGCGAACACCGGGGAGCTGTTTTTT
d_call: TRBD1; v_call: TRBV7-2; clone_size: -; j_call: TRBJ1-2; cdr3_aa: CASSLTGVNYGYTF; cdr3_nt: TGTGCCAGCAGCTTGACAGGGGTTAACTATGGCTACACCTTC
d_call: -; v_call: TRBV6-5; clone_size: few; j_call: TRBJ1-5; cdr3_aa: CASSTGKLSNQPQHF; cdr3_nt: TGTGCCAGCAGTACGGGGAAACTTAGCAATCAGCCCCAGCATTTT
d_call: -; v_call: TRBV2; clone_size: -; j_call: TRBJ1-2; cdr3_aa: CASSLLSDGYTF; cdr3_nt: TGTGCCAGCAGTTTGTTGTCTGATGGCTACACCTTC
d_call: TRBD2; v_call: TRBV11-3; clone_size: once; j_call: TRBJ2-1; cdr3_aa: CASSLGNSGGDEQFF; cdr3_nt: TGTGCCAGCAGCTTAGGTAATAGCGGGGGGGACGAGCAGTTCTTC
d_call: -; v_call: TRBV28; clone_size: -; j_call: TRBJ1-1; cdr3_aa: CASNEDTEAFF; cdr3_nt: TGTGCCAGCAATGAGGACACTGAAGCTTTCTTT
d_call: TRBD1; v_call: TRBV5-4; clone_size: few; j_call: TRBJ2-1; cdr3_aa: CASSNGGTGWNEQFF; cdr3_nt: TGTGCCAGCAGCAATGGTGGGACAGGGTGGAATGAGCAGTTCTTC
d_call: TRBD2; v_call: TRBV3-1/TRBV3-2; clone_size: -; j_call: TRBJ2-3; cdr3_aa: CAIKTVAGDTQYF; cdr3_nt: TGTGCCATTAAGACGGTAGCGGGAGATACGCAGTATTTT
d_call: TRBD1; v_call: TRBV6-4; clone_size: -; j_call: TRBJ2-7; cdr3_aa: CASNRGHEQYF; cdr3_nt: TGTGCCAGCAACAGGGGCCACGAGCAGTACTTC
d_call: TRBD2; v_call: TRBV11-3; clone_size: -; j_call: TRBJ2-2; cdr3_aa: CASSFLAGWGTGELFF; cdr3_nt: TGTGCCAGCAGCTTTCTAGCGGGATGGGGCACCGGGGAGCTGTTTTTT
d_call: TRBD1; v_call: TRBV28; clone_size: few; j_call: TRBJ2-5; cdr3_aa: CASSSSLQGAKETQYF; cdr3_nt: TGTGCCAGCAGTTCCTCTTTACAGGGGGCGAAAGAGACCCAGTACTTC
d_call: -; v_call: TRBV19; clone_size: -; j_call: TRBJ2-5; cdr3_aa: CASRRGRQETQYF; cdr3_nt: TGTGCCAGTAGAAGGGGGAGACAAGAGACCCAGTACTTC
d_call: TRBD1; v_call: TRBV5-1; clone_size: -; j_call: TRBJ1-3; cdr3_aa: CASSVDRAGNTIYF; cdr3_nt: TGCGCCAGCAGCGTGGACAGGGCTGGAAACACCATATATTTT
d_call: -; v_call: TRBV18; clone_size: -; j_call: TRBJ1-1; cdr3_aa: CASSPPTGPNTEAFF; cdr3_nt: TGTGCCAGCTCACCGCCGACAGGACCGAACACTGAAGCTTTCTTT
d_call: TRBD1; v_call: TRBV7-9; clone_size: -; j_call: TRBJ1-1; cdr3_aa: CASSLGDRPEAFF; cdr3_nt: TGTGCCAGCAGTCTAGGGGACAGACCTGAAGCTTTCTTT
d_call: TRBD1; v_call: TRBV10-3; clone_size: -; j_call: TRBJ2-2; cdr3_aa: CAISEGGQDPTGELFF; cdr3_nt: TGTGCCATCAGTGAGGGCGGACAGGACCCAACCGGGGAGCTGTTTTTT
d_call: -; v_call: TRBV5-4; clone_size: -; j_call: TRBJ2-3; cdr3_aa: CASSLVADPPKDTQYF; cdr3_nt: TGTGCCAGCAGCTTGGTGGCCGATCCTCCCAAGGATACGCAGTATTTT